Each of the 12 T cell receptor beta chains below was sequenced from the same sample in a study of blood T cell repertoires in COVID-19. TCRdb's copy holds only in-frame clones and misses some; the assay was immunoSEQ multiplex PCR. The data show a few hundred thousand clones, approximately 86% seen once. The source material was PBMCs or T cells enriched from blood (not recorded which). The receptor set was obtained from a woman between 35 and 50 years old with acute COVID-19.

The chain is built from TRBV6-4 and TRBJ1-6, with no clear D. The CDR3 length is 13 residues. V dropped 6 bases and J dropped 6 bases, with 9 bases sitting between them. The germline CDR1 and CDR2 sequences are MRHNA and SNTAGT. The CDR3 reads CASSLTSNSPLHF. The CDR3 region has the DNA TGTGCCAGCAGCCTGACTTCTAATTCACCCCTCCACTTT.

The J gene is TRBJ2-3, the V gene TRBV5-4, with 15 nucleotides matching TRBD2. V dropped 2 bases and J dropped 4; count of bases not matched to a gene: 14. CDR3 length: 20 residues. The germline CDR1 and CDR2 sequences are SGHNT and YYREEE (reference sequence). For the CDR3, the DNA is TGTGCCAGCAGCTTCCCTCGGACTAGCGGGAGGGCCTCCCCCCCAGATACGCAGTATTTT. It encodes CASSFPRTSGRASPPDTQYF.

The chain recombines TRBV27 with TRBJ2-1; 7 bases align to TRBD2. CDR1 is MNHEY, CDR2 SMNVEV, per germline (reference sequence). The length of the CDR3 is 13 residues. Losses at the gene ends were 7 bases for V and 9 bases for J; bases not matched to a gene: 9. The CDR3 is CASTRSREGEQFF. Written as DNA, the CDR3 is TGTGCCAGCACCCGATCAAGGGAGGGTGAGCAGTTCTTC.

V and J are TRBV3-1 (or the pseudogene TRBV3-2) and TRBJ1-1; a possible D gene is TRBD1 (5 bases). CDR1 and CDR2 (germline): LGHDT, YNNKEL (reference sequence). V lost 4 bases and J 4 bases, leaving 13 bases between the germline ends. The CDR3 totals 14 residues. The CDR3 region has the DNA TGTGCCAGCAGCCCTACGGCCGGGGGCACTGAAGCTTTCTTT. As protein: CASSPTAGGTEAFF.

The gene calls are TRBV27 and TRBJ2-3, with a tentative D call TRBD1 (6 bases). Germline V gives CDR1 MNHEY, CDR2 SMNVEV (reference sequence). The V gene lost 7 bases and the J gene lost 0 bases, with 14 bases spanning the gap. The CDR3 loop spans 15 amino acids. The CDR3 region is CASTPRDTSTDTQYF. The CDR3 DNA sequence: TGTGCCAGCACCCCCCGGGACACCAGCACAGATACGCAGTATTTT.

V and J are TRBV10-3 and TRBJ2-7; TRBD2 agrees at 11 bases. The germline gives CDR1 ENHRY, CDR2 SYGVKD. J was trimmed by 2 bases and V by 6 bases; bases with no gene match: 6. This CDR3 comprises 15 residues. Written as DNA, the CDR3 is TGTGCCATCAGCTCTACTAGCGGGAGTCCCTACGAGCAGTACTTC. It translates to CAISSTSGSPYEQYF.

In DNA, the CDR3 is TGTGCCAGCCTAATGACAGGGAACACTGAAGCTTTCTTT. Its protein product is CASLMTGNTEAFF. The chain couples TRBV28 to TRBJ1-1, with D possibly being TRBD1 (6 bases). The V end lost 8 bases, the J end lost 1 base, and 11 bases lay between the germline ends. Per germline, CDR1 MDHEN and CDR2 SYDVKM. The CDR3 runs 13 residues. Together with reference TRBV28 and TRBJ1-1, the CDR3 gives the full variable domain: DVKVTQSSRYLVKRTGEKVFLECVQDMDHENMFWYRQDPGLGLRLIYFSYDVKMKEKGDIPEGYSVSREKKERFSLILESASTNQTSMYLCASLMTGNTEAFFGQGTRLTVV.

As DNA, the CDR3 is TGCGCCAGCAGCCAGCTCACGGGACAGGGGGCGACAGATACGCAGTATTTT. Residues: CASSQLTGQGATDTQYF. This chain connects TRBV4-1 to TRBJ2-3, with 12 bases aligning to TRBD1. V trimming: 3 bases; J trimming: 3 bases; junction bases outside the gene matches: 7. The CDR3 contains 17 residues. Germline CDR1 and CDR2: MGHRA and YSYEKL.

The chain has TRBV9 and TRBJ2-5, with 13 positions matching TRBD2. CDR3 length: 16 amino acids. J was trimmed by 1 base and V by 7 bases; bases with no gene match: 7. CDR1 is SGDLS and CDR2 is YYNGEE in the germline V gene. CDR3 coding DNA: TGTGCCAGCGGAGAGACTAGCGGGAGGACCCAAGAGACCCAGTACTTC. It specifies CASGETSGRTQETQYF.

Only a few counts were recorded for this clone. The chain joins TRBV6-6 to TRBJ1-5, with D maybe TRBD1 (5 bases). The CDR3 extends over 15 amino acids. Germline values: CDR1 MNHNY, CDR2 SVGAGI (reference sequence). V was cut by 7 bases and J by 5 bases, with 18 bases left in between. The CDR3 coding sequence is TGTGCCAGCAATCCGACCCAGGGAACCGATCAGCCCCAGCATTTT. Protein sequence: CASNPTQGTDQPQHF.

This chain links TRBV11-3 with TRBJ2-3, with a weak D call TRBD2 (6 bases). The CDR3 spans 15 residues. With 1 base removed from V and 4 bases from J, the gap between germline ends came to 12 bases. The V gene's germline CDR1 is SGHNT and CDR2 YENEEA. The CDR3 spells CASSLVAGRADTQYF. CDR3 nucleotide sequence: TGTGCCAGCAGCTTAGTCGCGGGAAGAGCAGATACGCAGTATTTT.

This clone has just a few counts. V usage is TRBV7-8 and J usage is TRBJ2-1; D call uncertain. Trimming took 3 bases from V and 7 from J, leaving 10 bases between them. The CDR3 is 13 amino acids. CDR1 and CDR2 (germline): SGHVS, FQNEAQ. The CDR3 DNA is TGTGCCAGCAGCTTGAGTCGTGAGAATGAGCAGTTCTTC. This sequence encodes CASSLSRENEQFF.